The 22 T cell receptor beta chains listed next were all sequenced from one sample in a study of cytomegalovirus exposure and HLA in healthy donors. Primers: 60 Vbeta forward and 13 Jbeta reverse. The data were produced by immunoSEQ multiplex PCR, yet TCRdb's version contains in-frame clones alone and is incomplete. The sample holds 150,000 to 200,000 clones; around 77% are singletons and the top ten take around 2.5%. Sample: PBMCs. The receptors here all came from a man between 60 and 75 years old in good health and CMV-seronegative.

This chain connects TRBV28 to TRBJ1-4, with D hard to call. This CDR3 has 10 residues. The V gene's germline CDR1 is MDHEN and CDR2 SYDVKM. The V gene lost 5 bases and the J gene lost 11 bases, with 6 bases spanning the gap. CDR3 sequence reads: CASSDTKLFF. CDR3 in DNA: TGTGCCAGCAGTGATACTAAACTGTTTTTT.

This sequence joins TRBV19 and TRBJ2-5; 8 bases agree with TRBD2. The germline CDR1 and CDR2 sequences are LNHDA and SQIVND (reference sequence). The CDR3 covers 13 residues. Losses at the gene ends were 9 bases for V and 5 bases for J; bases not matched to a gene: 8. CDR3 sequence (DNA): TGTGCCAGCCAAGGACTAGCTGGGGAGACCCAGTACTTC. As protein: CASQGLAGETQYF.

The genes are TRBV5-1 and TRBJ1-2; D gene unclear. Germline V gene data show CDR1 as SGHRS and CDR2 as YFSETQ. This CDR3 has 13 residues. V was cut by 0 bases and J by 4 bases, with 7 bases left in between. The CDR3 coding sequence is TGCGCCAGCAGCTTGGGGGCAGGCTATGGCTACACCTTC. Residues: CASSLGAGYGYTF.

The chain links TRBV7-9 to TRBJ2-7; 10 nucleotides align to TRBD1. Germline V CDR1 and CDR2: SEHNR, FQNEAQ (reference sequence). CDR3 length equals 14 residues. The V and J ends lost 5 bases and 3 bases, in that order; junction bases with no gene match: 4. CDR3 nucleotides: TGTGCCAGCAGCCCGGACAGGGGGGACTACGAGCAGTACTTC. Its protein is CASSPDRGDYEQYF.

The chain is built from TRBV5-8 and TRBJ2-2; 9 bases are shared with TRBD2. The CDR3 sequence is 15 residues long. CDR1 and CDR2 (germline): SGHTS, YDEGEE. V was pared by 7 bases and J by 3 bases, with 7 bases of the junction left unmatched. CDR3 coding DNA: TGTGCCAGCCCAGCGGGAGGTACCTACACCGGGGAGCTGTTTTTT. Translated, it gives CASPAGGTYTGELFF.

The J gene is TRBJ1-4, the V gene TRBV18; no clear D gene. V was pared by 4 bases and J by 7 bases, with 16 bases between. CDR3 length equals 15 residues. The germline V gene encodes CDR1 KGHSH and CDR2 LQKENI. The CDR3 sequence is CASSRREGRGEKLFF. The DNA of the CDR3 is TGTGCCAGCTCACGCCGGGAGGGTCGGGGTGAAAAACTGTTTTTT.

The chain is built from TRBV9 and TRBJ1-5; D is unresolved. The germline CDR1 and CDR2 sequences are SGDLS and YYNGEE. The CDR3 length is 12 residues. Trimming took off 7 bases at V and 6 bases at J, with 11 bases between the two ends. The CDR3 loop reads CASGEGGQPQHF. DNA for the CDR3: TGTGCCAGCGGCGAGGGAGGTCAGCCCCAGCATTTT.

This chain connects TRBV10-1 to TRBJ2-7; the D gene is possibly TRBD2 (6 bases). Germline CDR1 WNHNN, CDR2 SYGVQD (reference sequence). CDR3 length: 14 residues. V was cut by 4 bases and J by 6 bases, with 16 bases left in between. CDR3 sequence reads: CASSAGTRRSEQYF. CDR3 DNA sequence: TGCGCCAGCAGTGCCGGGACTCGAAGGTCCGAGCAGTACTTC.

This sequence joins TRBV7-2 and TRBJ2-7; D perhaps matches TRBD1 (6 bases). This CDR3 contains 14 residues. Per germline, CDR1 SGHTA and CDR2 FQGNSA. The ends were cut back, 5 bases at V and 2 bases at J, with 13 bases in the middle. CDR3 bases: TGTGCCAGCAGCCCCGGACAGCGGACCTACGAGCAGTACTTC. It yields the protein CASSPGQRTYEQYF.

The CDR3 nucleotides are TGTGCCAGCAGCCAAGGCCCGACTAATTCCTACGAGCAGTACTTC. It codes for CASSQGPTNSYEQYF. This chain links TRBV4-2 with TRBJ2-7, with D perhaps TRBD2 (5 bases). Between the trimmed V and J ends, which lost 1 base and 1 base, there was a span of 11 bases. This CDR3 comprises 15 residues. From germline, CDR1 is LGHNA and CDR2 YNFKEQ.

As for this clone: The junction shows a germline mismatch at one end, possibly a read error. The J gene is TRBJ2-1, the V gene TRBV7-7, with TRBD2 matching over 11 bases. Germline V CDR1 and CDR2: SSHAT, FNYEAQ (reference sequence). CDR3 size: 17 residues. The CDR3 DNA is TGTGCTAGCAGTCCTATCGGGACTAGCGGCTCCTACAATGAGCAGTTCTTC. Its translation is CASSPIGTSGSYNEQFF.

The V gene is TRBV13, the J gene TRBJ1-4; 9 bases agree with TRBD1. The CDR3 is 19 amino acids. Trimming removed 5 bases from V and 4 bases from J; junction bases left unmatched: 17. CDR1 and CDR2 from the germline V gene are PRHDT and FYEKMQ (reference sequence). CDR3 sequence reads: CASSVGTGPQRLLNEKLFF. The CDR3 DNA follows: TGTGCCAGCAGCGTCGGGACAGGGCCCCAGCGATTACTTAATGAAAAACTGTTTTTT.

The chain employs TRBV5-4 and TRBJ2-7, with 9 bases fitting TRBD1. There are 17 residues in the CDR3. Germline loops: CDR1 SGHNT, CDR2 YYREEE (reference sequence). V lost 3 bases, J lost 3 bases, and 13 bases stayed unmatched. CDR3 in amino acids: CASSYPGRQGDLYEQYF. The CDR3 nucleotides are TGTGCCAGCAGCTACCCGGGTCGACAGGGGGATCTCTACGAGCAGTACTTC.

The CDR3 region has the DNA TGTGCCAGCAGCCAAGATGGGGCTATGAGCTCTGGAAACACCATATATTTT. Translation: CASSQDGAMSSGNTIYF. The chain employs TRBV4-2 and TRBJ1-3; D might be TRBD1 (5 bases). The CDR3 runs 17 residues. V was cut by 0 bases and J by 0 bases, with 12 bases left in between. The V gene's germline CDR1 is LGHNA and CDR2 YNFKEQ.

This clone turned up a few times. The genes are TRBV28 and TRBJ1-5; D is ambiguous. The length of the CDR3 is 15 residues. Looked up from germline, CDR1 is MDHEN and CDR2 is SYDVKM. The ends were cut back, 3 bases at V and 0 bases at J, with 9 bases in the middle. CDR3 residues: CASSFGQNSNQPQHF. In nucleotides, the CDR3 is TGTGCCAGCAGTTTTGGGCAGAATAGCAATCAGCCCCAGCATTTT. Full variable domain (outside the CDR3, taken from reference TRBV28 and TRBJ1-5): DVKVTQSSRYLVKRTGEKVFLECVQDMDHENMFWYRQDPGLGLRLIYFSYDVKMKEKGDIPEGYSVSREKKERFSLILESASTNQTSMYLCASSFGQNSNQPQHFGDGTRLSIL.

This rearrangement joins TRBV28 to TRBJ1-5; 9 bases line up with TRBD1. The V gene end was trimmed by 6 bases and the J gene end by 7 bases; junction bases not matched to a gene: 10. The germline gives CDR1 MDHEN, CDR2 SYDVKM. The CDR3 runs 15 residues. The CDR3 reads CASSYLGQGNQPQHF. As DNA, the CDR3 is TGTGCCAGCAGCTACCTAGGACAGGGGAACCAGCCCCAGCATTTT.

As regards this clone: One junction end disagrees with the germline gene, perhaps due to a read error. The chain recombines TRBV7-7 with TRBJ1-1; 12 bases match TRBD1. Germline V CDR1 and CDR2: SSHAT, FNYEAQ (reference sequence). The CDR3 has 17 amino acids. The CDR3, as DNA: TGTGCTAGCAGCGCCCGGGACAGGGGGCCGAGGGACACTGAAGCTTTCTTT. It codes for CASSARDRGPRDTEAFF.

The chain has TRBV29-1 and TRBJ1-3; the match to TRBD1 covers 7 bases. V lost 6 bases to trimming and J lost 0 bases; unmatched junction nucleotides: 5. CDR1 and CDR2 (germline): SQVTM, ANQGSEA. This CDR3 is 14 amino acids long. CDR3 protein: CSVGTEISGNTIYF. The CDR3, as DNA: TGCAGCGTCGGGACAGAGATCTCTGGAAACACCATATATTTT.

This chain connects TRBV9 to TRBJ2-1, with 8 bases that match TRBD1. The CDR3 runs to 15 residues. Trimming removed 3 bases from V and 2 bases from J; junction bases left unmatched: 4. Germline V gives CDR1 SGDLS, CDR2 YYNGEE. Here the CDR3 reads CASSARQGTYNEQFF. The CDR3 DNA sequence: TGTGCCAGCAGCGCGAGACAGGGGACCTACAATGAGCAGTTCTTC.

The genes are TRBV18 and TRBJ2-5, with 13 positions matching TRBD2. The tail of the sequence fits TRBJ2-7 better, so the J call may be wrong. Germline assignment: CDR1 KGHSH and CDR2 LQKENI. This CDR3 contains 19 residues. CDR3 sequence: CASSRRGLAGEISSYEQYF. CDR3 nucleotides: TGTGCCAGCTCACGGCGAGGACTAGCGGGGGAAATAAGCTCCTACGAGCAGTACTTC.

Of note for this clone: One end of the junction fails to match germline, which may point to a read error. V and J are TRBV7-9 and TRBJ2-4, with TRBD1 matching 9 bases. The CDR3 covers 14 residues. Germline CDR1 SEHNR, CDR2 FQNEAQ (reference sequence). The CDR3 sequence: CSSSWGQGLNIQYF. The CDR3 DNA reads TGTTCCAGCAGCTGGGGACAGGGATTAAACATTCAGTACTTC.

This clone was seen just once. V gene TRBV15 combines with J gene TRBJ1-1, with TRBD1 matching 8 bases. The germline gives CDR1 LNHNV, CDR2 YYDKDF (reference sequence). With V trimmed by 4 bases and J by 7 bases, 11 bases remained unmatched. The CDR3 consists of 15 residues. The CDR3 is CATSNRQGIRLEAFF. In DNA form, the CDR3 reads TGTGCCACCAGCAATAGACAGGGGATCCGACTTGAAGCTTTCTTT.